A single count supports the clone carrying this T cell receptor (beta chain). Its antigen is as yet unknown. 60 Vbeta and 13 Jbeta primers were used in PCR. Per the authors' pipeline: Tens of millions of unique TCR beta chains, about 11 million of them shared, were counted by a later analysis. Libraries were prepared by immunoSEQ multiplex PCR; TCRdb keeps only in-frame clonotypes and omits some of them. That table furnishes V, J and clone size, whereas the DNA furnished D and trimming. The sample contains about 70,000 clones, 70% to 90% of which appear only once. This specimen belongs to a study of cytomegalovirus exposure and HLA in healthy donors. The study, taken as a whole, reports: Accurate predictions that matched the HLA-A and HLA-B alleles of most subjects were reportedly made from TCR beta sequences. Rates of TCR association differed by HLA locus in a later analysis, with DRB1 highest and HLA-C lowest.

The clonotype comes from a woman aged 25 to 39 in good health and CMV-seronegative. The sample taken for sequencing was PBMCs.

The CDR3 DNA reads TGTGCCAGCAGTTTAGATCCTAGCGGGGCGCAGTACTTC. Its protein product is CASSLDPSGAQYF. V and J are TRBV27 and TRBJ2-7, with 9 bases lining up with TRBD2. This CDR3 has 13 residues. Germline V gene sequence: CDR1 MNHEY, CDR2 SMNVEV (reference sequence). The J segment lost 9 bases and the V segment lost 2 bases, leaving 5 bases of the junction unmatched.